This paragraph reports one TCR beta chain. No antigen is known for it. TCRdb's copy holds only in-frame clones and misses some; the assay was immunoSEQ multiplex PCR. The sample records more than 75,000 clones, about 88% being singletons. The record originates from a study of radiotherapy plus CTLA-4 blockade in lung cancer. General study points: In blood, after radiotherapy plus ipilimumab, tumor-derived TCR clones expanded. Per reports, early blood T cell clone dynamics, plus interferon-beta, forecast response most strongly.

Germline loops: CDR1 SGHAT, CDR2 FQNNGV. The CDR3 sequence is 14 residues long. The V end lost 8 bases, the J end lost 5 bases, and 18 bases lay between the germline ends. The study treated chemo-refractory metastatic non-small-cell lung cancer patients with focal radiation plus ipilimumab CTLA-4 blockade. The clonotype comes from a human donor with non-small cell lung cancer who had stable disease on radiotherapy plus ipilimumab. The chain is built from TRBV11-2 and TRBJ1-2; perhaps TRBD1 as D (6 bases). Material: peripheral blood, obtained from a patient treated with radiotherapy plus ipilimumab. This CDR3 is CASGLLQGKYGYTF. The CDR3 region has the DNA TGTGCCAGCGGCCTGCTACAGGGAAAGTATGGCTACACCTTC.